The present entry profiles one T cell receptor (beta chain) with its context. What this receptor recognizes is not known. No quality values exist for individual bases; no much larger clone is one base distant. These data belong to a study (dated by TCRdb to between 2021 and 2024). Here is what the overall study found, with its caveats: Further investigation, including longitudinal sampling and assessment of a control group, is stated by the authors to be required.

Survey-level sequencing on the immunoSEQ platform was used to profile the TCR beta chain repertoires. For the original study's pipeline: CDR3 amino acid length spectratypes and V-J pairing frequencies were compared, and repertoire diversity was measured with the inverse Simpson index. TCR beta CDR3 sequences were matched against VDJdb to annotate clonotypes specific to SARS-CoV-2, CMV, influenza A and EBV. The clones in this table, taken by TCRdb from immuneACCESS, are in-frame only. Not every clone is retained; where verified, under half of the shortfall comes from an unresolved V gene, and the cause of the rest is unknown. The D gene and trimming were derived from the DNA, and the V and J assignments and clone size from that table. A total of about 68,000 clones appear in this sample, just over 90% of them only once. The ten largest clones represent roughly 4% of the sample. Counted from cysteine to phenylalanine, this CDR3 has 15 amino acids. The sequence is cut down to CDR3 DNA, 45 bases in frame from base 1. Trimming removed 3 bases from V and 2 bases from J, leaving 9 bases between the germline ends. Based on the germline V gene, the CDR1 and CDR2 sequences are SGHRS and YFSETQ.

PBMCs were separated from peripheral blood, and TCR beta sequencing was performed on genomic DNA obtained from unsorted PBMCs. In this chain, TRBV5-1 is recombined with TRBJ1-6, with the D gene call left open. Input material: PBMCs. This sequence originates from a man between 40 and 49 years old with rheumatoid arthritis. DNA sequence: TGCGCCAGCAGCTCGCAGGCGGCCTATAATTCACCCCTCCACTTT. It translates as CASSSQAAYNSPLHF.